The 27 T cell receptor beta chains presented below share a single source sample, sequenced in a study of regulatory T cells in long-lasting Graves disease. Sample time point: newly diagnosed GD, antithyroid drugs for less than 3 months. Generation of the TCR library employed RNA extracted from PBMCs. Building the TCR beta libraries relied on iRepertoire HTBI primers, and CDR3 regions underwent Arm-PCR. TCRdb ran MiXCR on the multiplex PCR reads and lists one entry per CDR3 protein. The sample contains over 450,000 distinct CDR3 sequences, 12% of which appear only once. The sample was also reused in another study, on T cells in Graves' hyperthyroidism and ophthalmopathy.

Specimen: peripheral blood mononuclear cells (PBMCs), collected at new diagnosis, from a patient treated with antithyroid drugs. The receptors originated from a woman aged 25-40 years with Graves disease.

In this sample, this clonotype turned up many times. The CDR3 DNA is TGTGCCAGCAGTCACCGACCACCCCGCTCCTACAATGAGCAGTTCTTC. Amino acids: CASSHRPPRSYNEQFF. The chain has TRBV28 and TRBJ2-1; unclear D gene. Germline V gene sequence: CDR1 MDHEN, CDR2 SYDVKM. The CDR3 spans 16 residues. V shed 5 bases and J shed 0 bases, with 14 bases lying between them.

This clonotype has a count of ten or more. The chain is built from TRBV12-3 or TRBV12-4 and TRBJ2-3, with D possibly matching TRBD1 (6 bases). The CDR3 loop spans 14 amino acids. V lost 5 bases and J 2 bases, leaving 11 bases between the germline ends. CDR3 protein: CASSQQGNTDTQYF. The CDR3 DNA is TGTGCCAGCAGTCAACAGGGAAACACAGATACGCAGTATTTT.

This clonotype was counted between two and nine times. The rearrangement uses TRBV4-3 and TRBJ2-3, with 8 positions matching TRBD2. The CDR3 has 16 amino acids. CDR1 is LGHNA, CDR2 YSLEER, per germline. V lost 2 bases to trimming and J lost 4 bases; unmatched junction nucleotides: 8. The CDR3 DNA follows: TGCGCCAGCAGCCAATCTAGCGGGCAGGTCGCAGATACGCAGTATTTT. This sequence encodes CASSQSSGQVADTQYF.

This clonotype has only a few counts. The J gene is TRBJ1-3, the V gene TRBV5-5; 7 nucleotides line up with TRBD1. The CDR3 is 14 amino acids. Trimming cost V 4 bases and J 2 bases; bases outside gene matches: 3. CDR1 is SGHKS, CDR2 YYEKEE, per germline (reference sequence). The CDR3 DNA reads as TGTGCCAGCAGCGTGCAGGGGGCTGGAAACACCATATATTTT. Translating it yields CASSVQGAGNTIYF.

This clonotype was picked up many times. This chain joins TRBV7-9 and TRBJ2-3; the D gene is possibly TRBD2 (6 bases). Trimming left V 8 bases short and J 1 base short, with 13 bases between. Germline V gene data show CDR1 as SEHNR and CDR2 as FQNEAQ (reference sequence). This CDR3 contains 14 residues. CDR3 coding DNA: TGTGCCAGCGGAGGGACTCCAGGCACAGATACGCAGTATTTT. The encoded protein is CASGGTPGTDTQYF.

This clonotype was detected many times. The chain links TRBV12-3 or TRBV12-4 to TRBJ2-1; 12 nucleotides line up with TRBD2. CDR3 length: 16 residues. V trimming: 6 bases; J trimming: 3 bases; junction bases outside the gene matches: 6. In DNA form, the CDR3 reads TGTGCCAGCAGCTCGACTAGCGGGAGACTCTACAATGAGCAGTTCTTC. This translates into CASSSTSGRLYNEQFF.

DNA of the CDR3: TGTGCCAGCAGCTGGGGACTAGCGGACGCCACAGATACGCAGTATTTT. This gives the protein CASSWGLADATDTQYF. V is TRBV7-9 and J is TRBJ2-3, with 11 bases identical to TRBD2. Looked up from germline, CDR1 is SEHNR and CDR2 is FQNEAQ (reference sequence). This CDR3 region has 16 residues. Trimming cost V 4 bases and J 2 bases; bases outside gene matches: 5.

A note on this clonotype: Just one base apart from a much larger clone, this may be a read error. V gene TRBV6-2 or TRBV6-3 combines with J gene TRBJ2-5; 8 positions agree with TRBD1. The CDR3 totals 13 residues. Per germline, CDR1 MNHEY and CDR2 SVGEGT. The CDR3 is CASSKTGEETRYF. The CDR3 coding sequence is TGTGCCAGCAGCAAGACAGGGGAAGAGACCCGGTACTTC.

Many counts were recorded for this clonotype. The conserved final phenylalanine or tryptophan is absent from the CDR3, which likely points to a read error. The J gene is TRBJ1-6, the V gene TRBV5-5; D call uncertain. Germline V gene sequence: CDR1 SGHKS, CDR2 YYEKEE (reference sequence). This CDR3 region has 13 residues. The ends were cut back, 1 base at V and 11 bases at J, with 10 bases in the middle. The CDR3 nucleotides read TGTGCCAGCAGCTTGTGGCGATCGACACCCCTCCACCTT. It yields the protein CASSLWRSTPLHL.

This clonotype was found many times. The genes are TRBV7-9 and TRBJ2-7; tentative D call: TRBD1 (6 bases). V was cut by 3 bases and J by 5 bases, with 14 bases left in between. The CDR3 loop spans 14 amino acids. Germline V lookup: CDR1 SEHNR, CDR2 FQNEAQ (reference sequence). CDR3 loop: CASSLIQGADEQYF. DNA of the CDR3: TGTGCCAGCAGCTTGATACAGGGTGCGGACGAGCAGTACTTC.

This rearrangement joins TRBV4-2 to TRBJ2-1; 12 bases are a match to TRBD2. V was clipped by 1 base and J by 9 bases; unmatched bases: 7. This CDR3 is 16 amino acids long. In germline, CDR1 is LGHNA, CDR2 YNFKEQ. This chain's CDR3 is CASSQAAGLAGGEQFF. Written as DNA, the CDR3 is TGTGCCAGCAGCCAAGCAGCGGGACTAGCGGGTGGTGAGCAGTTCTTC.

This clonotype was observed many times. J is TRBJ2-5 and V is TRBV7-2, with D tentatively TRBD2 (6 bases). Trimming took 2 bases from V and 2 from J, leaving 12 bases between them. CDR1 is SGHTA and CDR2 is FQGNSA in the germline V gene. CDR3 length: 15 residues. The CDR3 reads CASSLYGGTQETQYF. The CDR3 DNA sequence: TGTGCCAGCAGCTTATACGGCGGGACGCAAGAGACCCAGTACTTC.

Many counts were recorded for this clonotype. In nucleotides, the CDR3 is TGTGCCAGCAGTGAGAAGAGACTAGGGCAAGAGACCCAGTACTTC. Its protein is CASSEKRLGQETQYF. The chain employs TRBV2 and TRBJ2-5; D might be TRBD2 (6 bases). Germline CDR1 is SNHLY and CDR2 is FYNNEI. The CDR3 covers 15 residues. Trimming stripped 3 bases from V and 2 bases from J, with 13 bases between.

Notes on this clonotype: One end of the junction is discordant with germline, which a read error may explain. The chain uses TRBV5-6 and TRBJ2-5; D is ambiguous. From germline, CDR1 is SGHDT and CDR2 YYEEEE. The CDR3 sequence is 14 residues long. The CDR3 reads CASSSPQGQETQYF. DNA for the CDR3: TGTGCAAGCAGCTCCCCGCAAGGGCAAGAGACCCAGTACTTC.

This clonotype has a count of ten or more. V gene TRBV2 combines with J gene TRBJ2-1; 8 bases match TRBD2. The CDR3 is 14 residues long. V gave up 7 bases and J gave up 3 bases; unmatched junction bases: 5. Per germline, CDR1 SNHLY and CDR2 FYNNEI. CDR3 nucleotides: TGTGCCAGCAAAGGGACTAGATTCTACAATGAGCAGTTCTTC. Protein: CASKGTRFYNEQFF.

This clonotype was recorded many times. This chain uses TRBV6-5 with TRBJ2-7; D unresolved. V was cut by 0 bases and J by 2 bases, with 11 bases left in between. The CDR3 runs to 15 residues. Germline V gene lookup returns CDR1 MNHEY and CDR2 SVGAGI. This chain's CDR3 is CASSYSTGQPYEQYF. In DNA form, the CDR3 reads TGTGCCAGCAGTTACTCTACCGGGCAGCCCTACGAGCAGTACTTC.

The V and J genes are TRBV2 and TRBJ2-1; the match to TRBD2 covers 10 bases. Germline V gene lookup returns CDR1 SNHLY and CDR2 FYNNEI. The V and J ends lost 6 bases and 8 bases, in that order; junction bases with no gene match: 16. The CDR3 length is 17 residues. The CDR3 sequence is CASSLAPASGSIHEQFF. The CDR3 DNA is TGTGCCAGCAGCTTAGCGCCCGCTAGCGGGAGTATCCATGAGCAGTTCTTC.

The table lists this clonotype with many counts. The chain couples TRBV18 to TRBJ2-1, with D possibly being TRBD2 (6 bases). V lost 8 bases to trimming and J lost 4 bases, with 21 bases between them. Germline lookup yields CDR1 KGHSH and CDR2 LQKENI. The CDR3 loop spans 16 amino acids. The CDR3 spells CASGTRTGVQYNEQFF. The CDR3 DNA reads as TGTGCCAGCGGGACGAGGACGGGAGTGCAGTACAATGAGCAGTTCTTC.

This clonotype showed up many times. V gene TRBV15 combines with J gene TRBJ1-2; D gene ambiguous. The CDR3 sequence is 14 residues long. Germline V gives CDR1 LNHNV, CDR2 YYDKDF (reference sequence). Trimming stripped 6 bases from V and 2 bases from J, with 13 bases between. The CDR3 sequence: CATSRGGLNYGYTF. The CDR3 bases are TGTGCCACCAGTCGCGGCGGTCTGAACTATGGCTACACCTTC.

In this sample, this clonotype turned up a few times. This sequence joins TRBV5-1 and TRBJ2-1; a weak D match, TRBD2 (5 bases). CDR1 SGHRS and CDR2 YFSETQ come from the germline V gene. This CDR3 comprises 13 residues. V lost 3 bases to trimming and J lost 7 bases, with 11 bases between them. The CDR3 sequence: CASSWKTRNEQFF. The CDR3 region has the DNA TGCGCCAGCAGCTGGAAAACTAGAAATGAGCAGTTCTTC.

This clonotype was detected ten times or more. The chain couples TRBV6-1 to TRBJ2-1; 9 nucleotides line up with TRBD1. V was clipped by 7 bases and J by 3 bases; unmatched bases: 4. CDR1 is MNHNS and CDR2 is SASEGT in the germline V gene. The CDR3 extends over 14 amino acids. The CDR3 nucleotides are TGTGCCAGCACTTCGGGACAGGGCTACAATGAGCAGTTCTTC. Its translation is CASTSGQGYNEQFF.

In its sample, this clonotype was seen many times. The chain carries TRBV10-3 and TRBJ2-1, with D perhaps assigned TRBD1 or TRBD2 (5 bases each). CDR3 length: 15 amino acids. The V end lost 4 bases, the J end lost 5 bases, and 15 bases lay between the germline ends. Germline CDR1 ENHRY, CDR2 SYGVKD. As DNA, the CDR3 is TGTGCCATCAGTGGGGGGAGTGTTTTCGACAATGAGCAGTTCTTC. Residues: CAISGGSVFDNEQFF.

The chain couples TRBV19 to TRBJ1-2; D is perhaps TRBD1 (5 bases). Germline-derived CDR1 and CDR2 are LNHDA and SQIVND (reference sequence). The CDR3 has 15 residues. V lost 2 bases, J lost 8 bases, and 18 bases lay in between. Here the CDR3 reads CASSIRRRGSWGYTF. For the CDR3, the DNA is TGTGCCAGTAGTATAAGAAGGAGGGGCTCCTGGGGCTACACCTTC.

This clonotype was detected only a few times. The V and J genes are TRBV28 and TRBJ1-5; 9 bases align to TRBD1. The CDR3 is made up of 16 amino acids. Germline trimming cut 6 bases from V and 6 bases from J; bases unmatched to any gene: 12. Germline V gene sequence: CDR1 MDHEN, CDR2 SYDVKM. The CDR3, as DNA: TGTGCCAGCAGACCGACAGGGGGTATTCTATTTCAGCCCCAGCATTTT. Its protein product is CASRPTGGILFQPQHF.

The J gene is TRBJ2-6, the V gene TRBV19, with D perhaps matching TRBD1 (6 bases). The V gene lost 9 bases and the J gene lost 0 bases, with 24 bases spanning the gap. The CDR3 spans 19 residues. Germline lookup yields CDR1 LNHDA and CDR2 SQIVND (reference sequence). CDR3 residues: CASLRIGGQRFSGANVLTF. Written as DNA, the CDR3 is TGTGCCAGCCTAAGGATCGGCGGACAGCGTTTCTCTGGGGCCAACGTCCTGACTTTC.

This clonotype came up many times. The rearrangement uses TRBV7-3 and TRBJ2-5; tentative D call: TRBD1 (6 bases). The V end lost 2 bases, the J end lost 5 bases, and 24 bases lay between the germline ends. The CDR3 length is 18 residues. From germline, CDR1 is SGHTA and CDR2 FQGTGA. The CDR3, as DNA: TGTGCCAGCAGCTTACCCCGACCGGAGCTACAGGGTGGGGAGACCCAGTACTTC. It codes for CASSLPRPELQGGETQYF.

This clonotype showed up just a few times. The chain carries TRBV7-9 and TRBJ1-1; D is possibly TRBD1 (5 bases). Germline loops: CDR1 SEHNR, CDR2 FQNEAQ (reference sequence). This CDR3 spans 15 amino acids. V dropped 2 bases and J dropped 2 bases, with 12 bases sitting between them. CDR3 loop: CASSLKRGVNTEAFF. The CDR3 DNA reads TGTGCCAGCAGCTTAAAACGAGGGGTTAACACTGAAGCTTTCTTT.